One sample yielded the 16 T cell receptor beta chains listed below, sequenced in a study of HIV-infected patients and healthy controls. cDNA was made from 500 ng RNA using alpha and beta constant primers. Alpha and beta chain libraries were made separately by chain-specific third strand synthesis with multiplexing indices. In TCRdb, the 5' RACE reads were re-called with MiXCR into one record per CDR3 protein. The data hold 4,000 to 4,500 distinct CDR3 sequences, with roughly 8.6% observed a single time. Roughly three months, about 14 weeks, into antiretroviral therapy, follow-up blood was collected. The repertoire came from unfractionated whole blood and reflected all unsorted peripheral T cells. This material consisted of blood, taken during antiretroviral therapy. All receptors derive from an adult with HIV infection.

Within the sample, this clonotype is medium-sized. The V call is TRBV12-3 or TRBV12-4, the J call TRBJ1-4, with 9 bases aligning to TRBD1. Trimming took 5 bases from V and 7 from J; bases not matched to a gene: 8. CDR3 length: 15 residues. CDR3 sequence (DNA): TGTGCCAGCAGTCCCGCCACAGGGGGCATTGAAAAACTGTTTTTT. It codes for CASSPATGGIEKLFF.

This clonotype was found many times. The V call is TRBV4-1, the J call TRBJ2-1, with a possible D match to TRBD2 (6 bases). Germline V CDR1 and CDR2: MGHRA, YSYEKL. The CDR3 contains 15 residues. The ends were cut back, 0 bases at V and 8 bases at J, with 14 bases in the middle. The CDR3 nucleotides are TGCGCCAGCAGCCAAGAAGGCGGCGGGGCGGATGAGCAGTTCTTC. Amino acids: CASSQEGGGADEQFF.

The table lists this clonotype with a few counts. J is TRBJ2-3 and V is TRBV6-6, with 7 bases identical to TRBD2. The CDR3 extends over 14 amino acids. Germline loops: CDR1 MNHNY, CDR2 SVGAGI (reference sequence). The V and J ends lost 5 bases and 2 bases, in that order; junction bases with no gene match: 4. Here the CDR3 reads CASSRAGFTDTQYF. CDR3 nucleotides: TGTGCCAGCAGTCGAGCGGGGTTCACAGATACGCAGTATTTT.

The chain carries TRBV19 and TRBJ2-1; 8 bases fit TRBD2. This CDR3 comprises 16 residues. The V and J ends lost 3 bases and 2 bases, in that order; junction bases with no gene match: 6. From germline, CDR1 is LNHDA and CDR2 SQIVND (reference sequence). The CDR3 sequence: CASSMVPSGPYNEQFF. The CDR3, as DNA: TGTGCCAGTAGTATGGTACCTAGCGGGCCCTACAATGAGCAGTTCTTC.

This clonotype is medium-sized in the sample. This chain uses TRBV29-1 with TRBJ2-3; 8 nucleotides line up with TRBD2. Germline assignment: CDR1 SQVTM and CDR2 ANQGSEA. The CDR3 sequence is 14 residues long. Unmatched junction bases numbered 3, after V lost 1 base and J lost 3 bases. DNA of the CDR3: TGCAGCGTTGAAGCGGGGGGGCCGACAGATACGCAGTATTTT. Translated: CSVEAGGPTDTQYF.

This clonotype has more than one count but fewer than ten. This chain links TRBV11-3 with TRBJ2-2, with no clear D. The CDR3 sequence is 14 residues long. From germline, CDR1 is SGHNT and CDR2 YENEEA. V shed 4 bases and J shed 3 bases, with 9 bases lying between them. DNA of the CDR3: TGTGCCAGCAGCTCAGACCGGGACACCGGGGAGCTGTTTTTT. Translating gives CASSSDRDTGELFF.

The chain combines TRBV20-1 with TRBJ1-1; D is perhaps TRBD1 (6 bases). The V end lost 3 bases, the J end lost 5 bases, and 16 bases lay between the germline ends. Germline CDR1 DFQATT, CDR2 SNEGSKA (reference sequence). The CDR3 has 14 residues. CDR3 loop: CSASGLGGGTEAFF. CDR3 coding DNA: TGCAGTGCTAGTGGACTAGGGGGGGGGACTGAAGCTTTCTTT.

This clonotype was picked up a small number of times. The gene calls are TRBV4-1 and TRBJ1-2; D may be TRBD1 (5 bases). Trimming removed 1 base at V and 7 bases at J, with 19 bases between. CDR3 size: 16 residues. Looked up from germline, CDR1 is MGHRA and CDR2 is YSYEKL. CDR3 amino acids: CASSQGTSGPTGGYTF. CDR3 DNA: TGCGCCAGCAGCCAAGGAACGTCCGGGCCAACAGGTGGCTACACCTTC.

By share of the sample, this clonotype is medium-sized (0.01 to 0.1%). This rearrangement joins TRBV4-3 to TRBJ2-3, with TRBD2 matching over 8 bases. V lost 0 bases to trimming and J lost 0 bases; unmatched junction nucleotides: 5. The CDR3 runs 17 residues. The germline V gene encodes CDR1 LGHNA and CDR2 YSLEER. The CDR3, as DNA: TGCGCCAGCAGCCAAGATGGACTAGCATATAGCACAGATACGCAGTATTTT. Residues: CASSQDGLAYSTDTQYF.

In its sample, this clonotype was seen a few times. The chain is built from TRBV2 and TRBJ1-4, with no clear D. Between the trimmed V and J ends, which lost 9 bases and 7 bases, there was a span of 18 bases. CDR1 and CDR2 (germline): SNHLY, FYNNEI. CDR3 length: 14 residues. The CDR3 loop is CASGSEGVGEKLFF. The CDR3 DNA is TGTGCCAGTGGGTCAGAGGGCGTCGGTGAAAAACTGTTTTTT.

This clonotype qualifies as medium-sized. The V and J genes are TRBV28 and TRBJ2-7; 7 nucleotides match TRBD1. CDR3 size: 14 residues. J gave up 2 bases and V 3 bases, and 4 bases lay outside the gene matches. Germline assignment: CDR1 MDHEN and CDR2 SYDVKM. CDR3 bases: TGTGCCAGCAGTTTGCCCGACAGGGCCTACGAGCAGTACTTC. Its translation is CASSLPDRAYEQYF.

This clonotype was observed a handful of times. The J gene is TRBJ2-2, the V gene TRBV3-1; maybe TRBD2 (5 bases). Germline lookup yields CDR1 LGHDT and CDR2 YNNKEL (reference sequence). This CDR3 is built from 14 residues. V was trimmed by 2 bases and J by 7 bases, leaving 11 bases between them. DNA of the CDR3: TGTGCCAGCAGCCAACCCTTCGGGAACGGGGAGCTGTTTTTT. It translates to CASSQPFGNGELFF.

This clonotype is deemed medium-sized. The chain combines TRBV7-2 with TRBJ2-1; D might be TRBD2 (6 bases). Germline loops: CDR1 SGHTA, CDR2 FQGNSA. Deletions cut 2 bases from V and 3 bases from J, with 11 bases between. This CDR3 region has 15 residues. The CDR3 coding sequence is TGTGCCAGCAGCTTATGGTCTAGCGACTACAATGAGCAGTTCTTC. Its translation: CASSLWSSDYNEQFF.

This clonotype was seen at least ten times. The V and J genes are TRBV5-4 and TRBJ2-3; weak D call: TRBD2 (6 bases). V gave up 0 bases and J gave up 5 bases, with 16 bases separating them. In germline, CDR1 is SGHNT, CDR2 YYREEE (reference sequence). The CDR3 extends over 16 amino acids. The CDR3 nucleotides are TGTGCCAGCAGCTTGGTTAGTGCTCGGGGAGGAGATACGCAGTATTTT. Translation: CASSLVSARGGDTQYF.

This clonotype was seen many times. V usage is TRBV7-9 and J usage is TRBJ2-7; 11 bases fit TRBD1. The ends lost 1 base at V and 9 bases at J; junction bases unmatched: 8. The CDR3 sequence is 15 residues long. The germline gives CDR1 SEHNR, CDR2 FQNEAQ (reference sequence). The CDR3 reads CASSLGTGGQLVQYF. The CDR3 DNA sequence: TGTGCCAGCAGCTTAGGGACAGGGGGCCAATTGGTGCAGTACTTC.

This clonotype rates as hyperexpanded. J is TRBJ1-5 and V is TRBV12-3 or TRBV12-4, with D possibly matching TRBD1 (5 bases). This CDR3 contains 15 residues. The V end lost 6 bases, the J end lost 2 bases, and 14 bases lay between the germline ends. In nucleotides, the CDR3 is TGTGCCAGCAGACCTGACAGCGGCGGCAATCAGCCCCAGCATTTT. It translates to CASRPDSGGNQPQHF.